This TCR beta chain was identified in a study of blood T cells in healthy people across ages. Then a second PCR, running roughly 7 to 11 cycles, was carried out with a sample-barcoded 5' primer and a J-beta primer mix. A single record per CDR3 protein comes from TCRdb applying MiXCR to the 5' RACE reads. Among around 780,000 distinct CDR3 sequences listed, 25% to 30% were seen once. This CDR3 spans 16 amino acids. The V end lost 2 bases, the J end lost 0 bases, and 11 bases lay between the germline ends. CDR1 is KGHSH, CDR2 LQKENI, per germline. This same sample was also part of a study on T cells of mothers and their children. That paper adds: It was observed that no persistent microchimeric T cell clones could be detected.

The source is a boy between 10 and 17 years old in good health. Material: blood. The chain recombines TRBV18 with TRBJ2-4; no firm D call. Here the CDR3 DNA reads TGTGCCAGCTCACCAGGGAACAGTCTAGCCAAAAACATTCAGTACTTC. Translating gives CASSPGNSLAKNIQYF. Full variable domain (outside the CDR3, taken from reference TRBV18 and TRBJ2-4): NAGVMQNPRHLVRRRGQEARLRCSPMKGHSHVYWYRQLPEEGLKFMVYLQKENIIDESGMPKERFSAEFPKEGPSILRIQQVVRGDSAAYFCASSPGNSLAKNIQYFGAGTRLSVL.